Included here is one T cell receptor beta chain sequence, with context. Its antigen is unknown. The PCR was carried out with 60 Vbeta primers and 13 Jbeta primers. This table comes from immunoSEQ multiplex PCR, and its TCRdb copy is limited to in-frame clones, with some not included. The sample records some 160,000 clones, approximately 85% being singletons. This CDR3 is built from 14 residues. The germline CDR1 and CDR2 sequences are MGHDK and SYGVNS. Trimming cost V 4 bases and J 0 bases, with 7 bases left between them. This sample is drawn from a study of cytomegalovirus exposure and HLA in healthy donors. Study findings and constraints: The authors excluded some V segments, including TRBV6-2 and TRBV6-3, as indistinguishable. A later analysis showed HLA-associated TCR beta chains outstripping equally common others in clonal expansion.

The chain recombines TRBV25-1 with TRBJ2-1; D is undetermined. The receptor comes from a man aged 25 to 45 in good health and CMV-seropositive. The sequencing input was PBMCs. CDR3 coding DNA: TGTGCCAGCAGTGGTCGTAGCTCCTACAATGAGCAGTTCTTC. This encodes CASSGRSSYNEQFF.